The rows below give T cell receptor beta chains drawn from one sample of a study of cytotoxic CD8 clonotypes in ibrutinib-treated CLL. Sequencing used immunoSEQ multiplex PCR; TCRdb keeps in-frame clones, though not all of them. The sample includes hundreds of thousands of clones, 80% of them seen just once. The sequences come from PBMCs, collected before ibrutinib treatment. These receptors were taken from a human donor with chronic lymphocytic leukemia. CDR3s include the opening cysteine and the closing phenylalanine or tryptophan. Each record gives: V gene, D gene, J gene, clone size, CDR3 protein, CDR3 DNA. A D gene is named only where the DNA matches it firmly. A row's size may be missing; if present it is once, few, many or a size class.

TRBV5-4	TRBD1	TRBJ2-2	NA	CASSLPGQGVFTGELFF	TGTGCCAGCAGCCTACCGGGACAGGGGGTTTTCACCGGGGAGCTGTTTTTT
TRBV6-1	TRBD2	TRBJ2-7	few	CASSESREGEQYF	TGTGCCAGCAGTGAATCTAGGGAGGGGGAGCAGTACTTC
TRBV27	TRBD1	TRBJ2-2	many	CASSLWGTGYNTGELFF	TGTGCCAGCAGTTTGTGGGGGACAGGGTATAACACCGGGGAGCTGTTTTTT
TRBV5-1	TRBD1	TRBJ1-4	NA	CASREQGLWDGEKLFF	TGCGCCAGCAGGGAACAGGGGCTATGGGACGGTGAAAAACTGTTTTTT
TRBV11-3	TRBD1	TRBJ2-1	NA	CASSFGTGGMDEQFF	TGTGCCAGCAGCTTTGGGACAGGGGGGATGGATGAGCAGTTCTTC
TRBV7-9	TRBD1	TRBJ2-3	NA	CASSFTGADTQYF	TGTGCCAGCAGCTTCACAGGGGCAGATACGCAGTATTTT
TRBV28	NA	TRBJ2-1	few	CASSLPSSYNEQFF	TGTGCCAGCAGTTTACCAAGCTCCTACAATGAGCAGTTCTTC
TRBV19	TRBD1	TRBJ1-5	NA	CASSTRTGHQPQHF	TGTGCCAGTAGTACCAGGACAGGGCACCAGCCCCAGCATTTT
TRBV7-2	TRBD1	TRBJ1-2	NA	CASSSDRGRVSGYTF	TGTGCCAGCAGCTCGGACAGGGGAAGAGTGAGCGGCTACACCTTC
TRBV9	NA	TRBJ2-2	few	CASSVGTANTGELFF	TGTGCCAGCAGCGTAGGGACAGCGAACACCGGGGAGCTGTTTTTT
TRBV7-9	TRBD2	TRBJ2-7	NA	CASSNVAGFYEQYF	TGTGCCAGCAGCAATGTAGCGGGGTTCTACGAGCAGTACTTC
TRBV14	NA	TRBJ2-7	NA	CASSQLGPNRQYF	TGTGCCAGCAGCCAACTTGGACCGAACCGACAGTACTTC
TRBV10-2	TRBD1	TRBJ2-7	few	CASSISGTASYEQYF	TGCGCCAGCAGCATCTCCGGGACAGCCTCCTACGAGCAGTACTTC
TRBV7-2	NA	TRBJ1-3	NA	CASSFGVRDTIYF	TGTGCCAGCAGCTTCGGAGTGAGGGACACCATATATTTT
TRBV12-5	TRBD2	TRBJ2-2	NA	CASGFAAGDGTGELFF	TGTGCTAGTGGTTTTGCGGCGGGAGACGGAACCGGGGAGCTGTTTTTT
TRBV4-2	NA	TRBJ2-1	NA	CASSQQPRSYNEQFF	TGTGCCAGCAGCCAACAACCGAGATCTTACAATGAGCAGTTCTTC
TRBV9	NA	TRBJ1-2	NA	CASSVWRGANYGYTF	TGTGCCAGCAGCGTATGGAGAGGGGCTAACTATGGCTACACCTTC
TRBV27	TRBD1	TRBJ1-3	NA	CASSLVPGGTGNTIYF	TGTGCCAGCAGTTTAGTACCAGGGGGTACGGGAAACACCATATATTTT
TRBV5-4	TRBD2	TRBJ2-7	NA	CASSLPGTSGRMDEQYF	TGTGCCAGCAGCTTGCCGGGGACTAGCGGGAGAATGGACGAGCAGTACTTC
TRBV30	NA	TRBJ1-2	NA	CALGRRSGYTF	TGTGCCCTCGGACGGAGGTCCGGCTACACCTTC
TRBV7-9	TRBD2	TRBJ2-5	few	CASSADSGRKETQYF	TGTGCCAGCAGCGCTGATAGCGGGAGGAAAGAGACCCAGTACTTC
TRBV28	NA	TRBJ2-5	once	CASSGWGEYQETQYF	TGTGCCAGCAGTGGATGGGGGGAGTACCAAGAGACCCAGTACTTC
TRBV4-2	TRBD1	TRBJ1-1	NA	CASSQAQGWGEAFF	TGTGCCAGCAGCCAGGCACAGGGGTGGGGTGAAGCTTTCTTT
TRBV7-2	NA	TRBJ2-1	NA	CASSYYSSTPGSYNEQFF	TGTGCCAGCAGCTATTATAGTAGTACCCCCGGCTCCTACAATGAGCAGTTCTTC
TRBV9	TRBD2	TRBJ2-7	few	CASSPGLAGYEQYF	TGTGCCAGCAGCCCCGGACTAGCGGGCTACGAGCAGTACTTC
TRBV30	NA	TRBJ1-2	NA	CAWRGSNQLGGYTF	TGTGCCTGGAGGGGGTCCAACCAGTTGGGCGGCTACACCTTC
TRBV4-3	NA	TRBJ2-2	NA	CASSQDPGASGELFF	TGCGCCAGCAGCCAAGACCCGGGAGCTAGCGGGGAGCTGTTTTTT
TRBV7-2	NA	TRBJ1-4	once	CASSATLNEKLFF	TGTGCCAGCAGCGCCACCCTGAATGAAAAACTGTTTTTT
TRBV30	TRBD1	TRBJ1-3	NA	CAWSLDRGANTIYF	TGTGCCTGGAGTCTGGACAGGGGAGCAAACACCATATATTTT
TRBV2	TRBD2	TRBJ2-1	NA	CASSERLAGLYNEQFF	TGTGCCAGCAGCGAAAGACTAGCGGGACTTTACAATGAGCAGTTCTTC
TRBV5-1	NA	TRBJ2-7	few	CASSFGGSYEQYF	TGCGCCAGCAGCTTCGGAGGCTCCTACGAGCAGTACTTC
TRBV25-1	TRBD2	TRBJ2-1	NA	CASSAWGGSNEQFF	TGTGCCAGCAGTGCCTGGGGAGGGAGCAATGAGCAGTTCTTC
TRBV7-7	NA	TRBJ2-5	NA	CASSPPGGETQYF	TGTGCCAGCAGCCCCCCCGGCGGAGAGACCCAGTACTTC
TRBV4-1	NA	TRBJ1-5	NA	CASSQEGGARSQPQHF	TGCGCCAGCAGCCAAGAAGGAGGGGCGCGGTCTCAGCCCCAGCATTTT
TRBV28	NA	TRBJ2-7	NA	CASSVSGETYEQYF	TGTGCCAGCAGTGTATCTGGCGAGACCTACGAGCAGTACTTC